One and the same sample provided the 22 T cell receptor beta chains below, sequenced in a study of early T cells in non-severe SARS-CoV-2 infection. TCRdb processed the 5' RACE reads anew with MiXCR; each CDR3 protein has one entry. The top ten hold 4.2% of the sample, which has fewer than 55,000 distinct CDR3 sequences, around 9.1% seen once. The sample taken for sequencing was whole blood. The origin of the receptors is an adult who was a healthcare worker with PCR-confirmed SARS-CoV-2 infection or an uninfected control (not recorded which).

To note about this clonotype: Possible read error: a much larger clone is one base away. CDR3 sequence (DNA): TGTGTCAGCAGCGATGACAGGGGAAAAGAGACCCAGTACTTC. This sequence encodes CVSSDDRGKETQYF. V gene TRBV2 combines with J gene TRBJ2-5, with 8 bases identical to TRBD1. The CDR3 sequence is 14 residues long. Germline V gene sequence: CDR1 SNHLY, CDR2 FYNNEI.

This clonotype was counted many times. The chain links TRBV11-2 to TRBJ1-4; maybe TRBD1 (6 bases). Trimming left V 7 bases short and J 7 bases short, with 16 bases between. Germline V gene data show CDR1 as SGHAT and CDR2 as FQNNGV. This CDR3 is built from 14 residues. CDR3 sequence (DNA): TGTGCCAGCAACAACAGGGCCGTCTCTGAAAAACTGTTTTTT. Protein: CASNNRAVSEKLFF.

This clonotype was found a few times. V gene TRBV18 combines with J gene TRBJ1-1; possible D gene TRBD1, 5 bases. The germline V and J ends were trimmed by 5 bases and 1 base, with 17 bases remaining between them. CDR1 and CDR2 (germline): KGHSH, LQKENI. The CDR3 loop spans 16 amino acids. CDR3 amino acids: CASSSTRGWGNTEAFF. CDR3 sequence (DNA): TGTGCCAGCTCATCTACACGGGGCTGGGGGAACACTGAAGCTTTCTTT.

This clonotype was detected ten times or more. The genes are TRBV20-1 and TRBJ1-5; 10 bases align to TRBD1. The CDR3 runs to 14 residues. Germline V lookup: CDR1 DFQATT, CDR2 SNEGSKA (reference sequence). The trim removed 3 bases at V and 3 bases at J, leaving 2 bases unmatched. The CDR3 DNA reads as TGCAGTGCTAGGAGACAGGGGGCCAATCAGCCCCAGCATTTT. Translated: CSARRQGANQPQHF.

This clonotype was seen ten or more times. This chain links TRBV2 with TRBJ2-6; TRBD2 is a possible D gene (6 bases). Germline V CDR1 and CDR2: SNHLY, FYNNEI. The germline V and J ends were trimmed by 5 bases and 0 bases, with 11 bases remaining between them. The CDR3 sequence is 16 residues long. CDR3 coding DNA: TGTGCCAGCAGTCTGGAGGGAGGCTCTGGGGCCAACGTCCTGACTTTC. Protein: CASSLEGGSGANVLTF.

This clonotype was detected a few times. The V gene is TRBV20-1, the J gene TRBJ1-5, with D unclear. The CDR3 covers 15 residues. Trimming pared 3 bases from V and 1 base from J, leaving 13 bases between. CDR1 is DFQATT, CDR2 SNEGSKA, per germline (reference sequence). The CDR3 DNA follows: TGCAGTGCTAGGGTCGGGTTACAGAGCAATCAGCCCCAGCATTTT. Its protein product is CSARVGLQSNQPQHF.

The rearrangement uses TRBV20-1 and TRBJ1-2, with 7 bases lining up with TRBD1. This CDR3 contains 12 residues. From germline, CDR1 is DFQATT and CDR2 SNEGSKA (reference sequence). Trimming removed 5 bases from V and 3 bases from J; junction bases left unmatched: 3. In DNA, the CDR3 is TGCAGTGCTGCAGGGGGTTACTATGGCTACACCTTC. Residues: CSAAGGYYGYTF.

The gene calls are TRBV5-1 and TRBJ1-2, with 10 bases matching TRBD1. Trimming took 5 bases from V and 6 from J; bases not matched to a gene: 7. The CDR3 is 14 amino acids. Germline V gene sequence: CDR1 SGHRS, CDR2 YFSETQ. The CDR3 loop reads CASRYAGTGDGYTF. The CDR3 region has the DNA TGCGCCAGCAGGTACGCCGGGACAGGGGATGGCTACACCTTC.

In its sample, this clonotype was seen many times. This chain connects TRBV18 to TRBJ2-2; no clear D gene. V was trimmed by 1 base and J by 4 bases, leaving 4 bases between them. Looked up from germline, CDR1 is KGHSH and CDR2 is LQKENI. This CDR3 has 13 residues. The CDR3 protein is CASSPLFTGELFF. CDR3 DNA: TGTGCCAGCTCACCACTTTTCACCGGGGAGCTGTTTTTT.

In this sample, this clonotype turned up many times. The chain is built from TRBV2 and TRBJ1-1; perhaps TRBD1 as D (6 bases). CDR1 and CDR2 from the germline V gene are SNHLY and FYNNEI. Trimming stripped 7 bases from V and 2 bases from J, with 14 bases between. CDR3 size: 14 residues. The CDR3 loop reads CASKLLQGNTEAFF. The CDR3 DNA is TGTGCCAGCAAACTCCTACAGGGAAACACTGAAGCTTTCTTT.

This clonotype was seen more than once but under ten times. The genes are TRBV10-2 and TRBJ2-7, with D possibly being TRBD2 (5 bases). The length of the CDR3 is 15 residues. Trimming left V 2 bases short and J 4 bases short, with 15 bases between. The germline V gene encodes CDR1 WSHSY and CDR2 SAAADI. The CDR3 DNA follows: TGCGCCAGCAGTGAGGGTAGCGCCCAGATTTACGAGCAGTACTTC. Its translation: CASSEGSAQIYEQYF.

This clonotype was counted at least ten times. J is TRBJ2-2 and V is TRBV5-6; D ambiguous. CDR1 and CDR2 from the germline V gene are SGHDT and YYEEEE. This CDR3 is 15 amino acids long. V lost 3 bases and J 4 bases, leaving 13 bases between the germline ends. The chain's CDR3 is CASSSPGQSTGELFF. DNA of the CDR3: TGTGCCAGCAGCTCCCCCGGGCAGAGCACCGGGGAGCTGTTTTTT. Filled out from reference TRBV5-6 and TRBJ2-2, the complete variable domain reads DAGVTQSPTHLIKTRGQQVTLRCSPKSGHDTVSWYQQALGQGPQFIFQYYEEEERQRGNFPDRFSGHQFPNYSSELNVNALLLGDSALYLCASSSPGQSTGELFFGEGSRLTVL.

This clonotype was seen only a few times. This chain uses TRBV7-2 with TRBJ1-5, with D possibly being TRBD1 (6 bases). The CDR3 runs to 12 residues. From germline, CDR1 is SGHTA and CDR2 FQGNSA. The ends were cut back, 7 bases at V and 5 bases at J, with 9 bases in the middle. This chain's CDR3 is CASKSGDQPQHF. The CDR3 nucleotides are TGTGCCAGCAAATCAGGGGATCAGCCCCAGCATTTT.

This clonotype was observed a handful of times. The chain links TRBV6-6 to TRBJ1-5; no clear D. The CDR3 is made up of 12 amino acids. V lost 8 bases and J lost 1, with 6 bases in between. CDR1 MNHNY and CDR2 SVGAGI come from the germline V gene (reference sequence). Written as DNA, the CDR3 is TGTGCCAGCCAGGTGAGCAATCAGCCCCAGCATTTT. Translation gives CASQVSNQPQHF.

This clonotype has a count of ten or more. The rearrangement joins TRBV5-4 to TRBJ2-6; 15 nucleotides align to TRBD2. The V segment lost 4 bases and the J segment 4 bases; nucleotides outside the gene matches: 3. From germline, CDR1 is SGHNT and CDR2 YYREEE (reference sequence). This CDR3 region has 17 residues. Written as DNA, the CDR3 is TGTGCCAGCAGCCCCGGGACTAGCGGGAGGGGGGCCAACGTCCTGACTTTC. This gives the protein CASSPGTSGRGANVLTF.

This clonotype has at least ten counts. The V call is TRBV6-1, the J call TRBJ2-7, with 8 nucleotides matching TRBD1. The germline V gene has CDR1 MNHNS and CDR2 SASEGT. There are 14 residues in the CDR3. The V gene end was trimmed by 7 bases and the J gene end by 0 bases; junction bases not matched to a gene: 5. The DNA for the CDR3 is TGTGCCAGCAAGGACAGGGCCTACTCCTACGAGCAGTACTTC. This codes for CASKDRAYSYEQYF.

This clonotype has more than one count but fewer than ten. CDR3 in DNA: TGCGCCAGCAGCTTGGGGGACAGGGGAGCGGAGACCCAGTACTTC. This encodes CASSLGDRGAETQYF. The rearrangement joins TRBV5-1 to TRBJ2-5; 10 bases are shared with TRBD1. Germline assignment: CDR1 SGHRS and CDR2 YFSETQ. There are 15 residues in the CDR3. The V segment lost 0 bases and the J segment 5 bases; nucleotides outside the gene matches: 4.

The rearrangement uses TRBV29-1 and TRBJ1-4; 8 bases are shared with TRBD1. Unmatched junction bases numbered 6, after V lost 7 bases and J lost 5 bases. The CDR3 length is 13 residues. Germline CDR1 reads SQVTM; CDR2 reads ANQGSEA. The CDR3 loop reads CSALTGVNEKLFF. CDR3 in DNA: TGCAGCGCCTTGACAGGGGTGAATGAAAAACTGTTTTTT.

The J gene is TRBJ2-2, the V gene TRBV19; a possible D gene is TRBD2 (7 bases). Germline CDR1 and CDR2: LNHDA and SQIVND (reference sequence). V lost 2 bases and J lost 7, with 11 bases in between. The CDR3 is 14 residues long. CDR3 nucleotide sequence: TGTGCCAGTAGTATAACGGGGGGCAGCGGGGAGCTGTTTTTT. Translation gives CASSITGGSGELFF.

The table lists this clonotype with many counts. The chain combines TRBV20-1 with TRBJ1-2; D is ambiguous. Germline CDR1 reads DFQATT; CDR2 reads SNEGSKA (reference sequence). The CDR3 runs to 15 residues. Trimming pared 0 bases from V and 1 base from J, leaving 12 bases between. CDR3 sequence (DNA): TGCAGTGCTAGAGATAAGCTAGGACTTAACTATGGCTACACCTTC. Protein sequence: CSARDKLGLNYGYTF.

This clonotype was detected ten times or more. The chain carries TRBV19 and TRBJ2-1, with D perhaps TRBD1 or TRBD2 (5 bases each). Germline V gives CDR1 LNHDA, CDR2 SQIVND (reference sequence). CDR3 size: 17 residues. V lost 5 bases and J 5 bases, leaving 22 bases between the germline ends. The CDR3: CASSGHWGISADNEQFF. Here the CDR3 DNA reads TGTGCCAGTAGTGGTCACTGGGGGATCTCGGCCGACAATGAGCAGTTCTTC.

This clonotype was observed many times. Here the CDR3 reads CASSALAGLTKNIQYF. CDR3 bases: TGTGCCAGCTCAGCTCTAGCGGGATTAACCAAAAACATTCAGTACTTC. This chain uses TRBV18 with TRBJ2-4; the match to TRBD2 covers 9 bases. The germline V gene encodes CDR1 KGHSH and CDR2 LQKENI. J was trimmed by 2 bases and V by 5 bases; bases with no gene match: 7. The CDR3 totals 16 residues.